One and the same sample provided the 19 T cell receptor beta chains below, sequenced in a study of cytomegalovirus exposure and HLA in healthy donors. The PCR was carried out with 60 Vbeta primers and 13 Jbeta primers. The assay was immunoSEQ multiplex PCR, and TCRdb's table has in-frame clones only and misses some. The sample lists 85,000 to 100,000 clones, about three quarters occurring once. Sequencing input: PBMCs. The receptors originated from a human donor in good health.

The gene calls are TRBV5-1 and TRBJ1-1; no firm D call. CDR1 SGHRS and CDR2 YFSETQ come from the germline V gene. CDR3 length: 15 amino acids. V was clipped by 4 bases and J by 1 base, with 14 bases between them. The CDR3: CASSGTGAQNTEAFF. The CDR3 DNA reads as TGCGCCAGCAGCGGTACGGGAGCCCAGAACACTGAAGCTTTCTTT.

The chain links TRBV6-6 to TRBJ2-1; TRBD2 matches at 9 bases. V trimming: 8 bases; J trimming: 4 bases; junction bases outside the gene matches: 9. Per the germline V gene, CDR1 is MNHNY and CDR2 is SVGAGI (reference sequence). This CDR3 contains 15 residues. CDR3 DNA: TGTGCCAGCGAAATAGCGGGAGAGGGATACAATGAGCAGTTCTTC. Translation gives CASEIAGEGYNEQFF.

This clone occurred once. This chain uses TRBV6-5 with TRBJ2-2, with a possible D match to TRBD2 (5 bases). CDR1 is MNHEY and CDR2 is SVGAGI in the germline V gene. The CDR3 runs to 15 residues. V lost 7 bases to trimming and J lost 5 bases, with 17 bases between them. The CDR3 loop reads CASIPLDSGTGELFF. The CDR3 coding sequence is TGTGCCAGCATCCCACTCGATTCGGGGACCGGGGAGCTGTTTTTT.

Of note for this clone: This same CDR3 is encoded by further DNA sequences in the sample. V is TRBV7-9 and J is TRBJ1-2, with 8 bases aligning to TRBD1. The germline gives CDR1 SEHNR, CDR2 FQNEAQ (reference sequence). The junction had 4 bases not matched to a gene; V was cut back by 5 bases and J by 2 bases. The CDR3 length is 14 residues. Here the CDR3 reads CASSPRTGNYGYTF. CDR3 nucleotides: TGTGCCAGCAGCCCACGGACAGGGAACTATGGCTACACCTTC. The full variable domain, its missing parts supplied by reference TRBV7-9 and TRBJ1-2, is DTGVSQNPRHKITKRGQNVTFRCDPISEHNRLYWYRQTLGQGPEFLTYFQNEAQLEKSRLLSDRFSAERPKGSFSTLEIQRTEQGDSAMYLCASSPRTGNYGYTFGSGTRLTVV.

V gene TRBV2 combines with J gene TRBJ2-5; D uncertain. In germline, CDR1 is SNHLY, CDR2 FYNNEI. The CDR3 length is 12 residues. Trimming shortened V by 7 bases and J by 0 bases, and 6 bases separated the two germline ends. The CDR3 DNA sequence: TGTGCCAGCACGCCTAACCAAGAGACCCAGTACTTC. It translates to CASTPNQETQYF.

This clone was counted between two and nine times. The chain couples TRBV19 to TRBJ2-3; D is uncertain. V was pared by 8 bases and J by 4 bases, with 16 bases between. The CDR3 spans 14 residues. Looked up from germline, CDR1 is LNHDA and CDR2 is SQIVND (reference sequence). Here the CDR3 reads CASGPRWISDTQYF. As DNA, the CDR3 is TGTGCCAGTGGCCCGAGGTGGATTTCAGATACGCAGTATTTT.

The chain couples TRBV9 to TRBJ1-1; TRBD1 matches 10 bases. With 4 bases clipped from V and 4 bases from J, the junction kept 13 bases outside the gene matches. This CDR3 is 17 amino acids long. The germline gives CDR1 SGDLS, CDR2 YYNGEE. Here the CDR3 DNA reads TGTGCCAGCAGCTCACCGATTACCGGGACAGGGGCCACTGAAGCTTTCTTT. It is translated as CASSSPITGTGATEAFF.

This clone was detected only once. The chain employs TRBV18 and TRBJ1-5; no reliable D call. V was pared by 3 bases and J by 5 bases, with 8 bases between. CDR1 and CDR2 from the germline V gene are KGHSH and LQKENI. The CDR3 is 13 amino acids. The CDR3 is CASSPREDQPQHF. The CDR3 bases are TGTGCCAGCTCACCTCGGGAGGATCAGCCCCAGCATTTT.

The chain combines TRBV18 with TRBJ2-1, with 9 positions matching TRBD1. This CDR3 region has 14 residues. The V and J ends lost 5 bases and 8 bases, in that order; junction bases with no gene match: 7. CDR1 and CDR2 (germline): KGHSH, LQKENI. The CDR3 nucleotides are TGTGCCAGCTCAGCCCCCGGGACAGGGTATGAGCAGTTCTTC. Its translation is CASSAPGTGYEQFF.

The rearrangement joins TRBV5-8 to TRBJ1-2, with 8 bases matching TRBD1. Germline-derived CDR1 and CDR2 are SGHTS and YDEGEE. The J segment lost 4 bases and the V segment lost 4 bases, leaving 9 bases of the junction unmatched. The CDR3 has 15 residues. This CDR3 reads CASSPGQGTSYGYTF. In DNA, the CDR3 is TGTGCCAGCAGCCCCGGACAGGGTACCAGCTATGGCTACACCTTC.

The chain links TRBV25-1 to TRBJ1-1; 11 bases are shared with TRBD1. CDR3 length: 15 amino acids. Trimming cost V 9 bases and J 1 base; bases outside gene matches: 7. The germline V gene has CDR1 MGHDK and CDR2 SYGVNS. CDR3 in DNA: TGTGCCAGATTCGGGACAGGGGGAAAGAACACTGAAGCTTTCTTT. Translation gives CARFGTGGKNTEAFF.

Turning to this clone: It is likely a read error, because the conserved phenylalanine at the end of the CDR3 is missing. The rearrangement joins TRBV5-1 to TRBJ1-1; unclear D gene. The CDR3 extends over 15 amino acids. Per germline, CDR1 SGHRS and CDR2 YFSETQ. The ends were cut back, 0 bases at V and 1 base at J, with 10 bases in the middle. CDR3 coding DNA: TGCGCCAGCAGCTTGGCCGGGAGAGCGAACACTGAAGCTTTCCTT. Its translation: CASSLAGRANTEAFL.

The table lists this clone with a few counts. The chain employs TRBV6-1 and TRBJ1-4, with D possibly TRBD1 on 6 matching bases. The CDR3 is 11 residues long. The V and J ends lost 6 bases and 13 bases respectively, with 12 bases between them. From germline, CDR1 is MNHNS and CDR2 SASEGT. For the CDR3, the DNA is TGTGCCAGCAGGACAGGAATAGCACTGTTTTTT. Its protein product is CASRTGIALFF.

The chain has TRBV9 and TRBJ2-3; D remains unclear. The V and J ends lost 0 bases and 6 bases respectively, with 5 bases between them. CDR3 length: 12 residues. The germline CDR1 and CDR2 sequences are SGDLS and YYNGEE. CDR3: CASSVGYDTQYF. The CDR3 region has the DNA TGTGCCAGCAGCGTAGGCTACGATACGCAGTATTTT.

The chain uses TRBV19 and TRBJ1-1, with a tentative D call TRBD1 (6 bases). V lost 0 bases and J lost 1, with 9 bases in between. The CDR3 is 15 residues long. Germline V CDR1 and CDR2: LNHDA, SQIVND (reference sequence). CDR3 in DNA: TGTGCCAGTAGTATAGATCCACAGGGGAACACTGAAGCTTTCTTT. Amino acids: CASSIDPQGNTEAFF. Complete variable domain (other parts from reference TRBV19 and TRBJ1-1): DGGITQSPKYLFRKEGQNVTLSCEQNLNHDAMYWYRQDPGQGLRLIYYSQIVNDFQKGDIAEGYSVSREKKESFPLTVTSAQKNPTAFYLCASSIDPQGNTEAFFGQGTRLTVV.

The chain uses TRBV29-1 and TRBJ2-3; tentative D call: TRBD1 (8 bases). CDR1 and CDR2 from the germline V gene are SQVTM and ANQGSEA. V shed 6 bases and J shed 1 base, with 20 bases lying between them. The CDR3 spans 16 residues. CDR3 sequence: CSVATGGGTRTDTQYF. CDR3 sequence (DNA): TGCAGCGTGGCCACAGGGGGGGGAACCCGCACAGATACGCAGTATTTT.

The CDR3 spells CASSLQGGIEAFF. Here the CDR3 DNA reads TGTGCCAGCAGCTTACAGGGGGGCATTGAAGCTTTCTTT. V is TRBV7-9 and J is TRBJ1-1; 7 bases align to TRBD1. CDR3 length: 13 residues. The J segment lost 7 bases and the V segment lost 2 bases, leaving 4 bases of the junction unmatched. Germline CDR1 is SEHNR and CDR2 is FQNEAQ (reference sequence). Full variable domain (rest looked up from reference TRBV7-9 and TRBJ1-1): DTGVSQNPRHKITKRGQNVTFRCDPISEHNRLYWYRQTLGQGPEFLTYFQNEAQLEKSRLLSDRFSAERPKGSFSTLEIQRTEQGDSAMYLCASSLQGGIEAFFGQGTRLTVV.

The chain has TRBV18 and TRBJ2-1; 8 bases are a match to TRBD1. This CDR3 has 15 residues. Germline CDR1 reads KGHSH; CDR2 reads LQKENI. With 5 bases clipped from V and 1 base from J, the junction kept 4 bases outside the gene matches. The CDR3 here is CASSNRGESYNEQFF. The CDR3 coding sequence is TGTGCCAGCTCAAACAGGGGGGAATCCTACAATGAGCAGTTCTTC.

The CDR3 spells CASSLGQGAGITEAFF. The CDR3 DNA follows: TGCGCCAGCAGCCTAGGACAGGGTGCGGGGATCACTGAAGCTTTCTTT. The chain recombines TRBV5-1 with TRBJ1-1; 8 nucleotides align to TRBD1. The CDR3 consists of 16 residues. Germline trimming cut 4 bases from V and 4 bases from J; bases unmatched to any gene: 12. Germline-derived CDR1 and CDR2 are SGHRS and YFSETQ.